This TCR beta chain is drawn from a study of CD8+ T cells in alopecia areata. A word on this clone: Its target is unknown.

Broader study findings: Lesional scalp, notably in alopecia totalis/universalis, had clonality above that of normal scalp. Scalp sample data also include resident alphabeta T cells from normal skin.

CD4+ and CD8+ T cells were sorted from PBMCs. V was cut by 8 bases and J by 1 base, with 11 bases left in between. The CDR3 runs to 13 residues. Germline lookup yields CDR1 SGHTA and CDR2 FQGTGA. Extracted from the samples, RNA was reverse transcribed into cDNA to serve as the sequencing template. Assay: immunoSEQ multiplex PCR; the TCRdb copy retains only in-frame clones and omits some. The repertoire holds 120,000 to 150,000 clones, with 62% as singletons. The rearrangement links TRBV7-3 to TRBJ1-1; a possible D gene is TRBD1 (6 bases). The receptor comes from a human donor in good health. The sequenced sample was CD8+ T cells sorted from blood. The CDR3 coding sequence is TGTGCCAGCGGCCTAGGGGGGAACACTGAAGCTTTCTTT. It specifies CASGLGGNTEAFF.